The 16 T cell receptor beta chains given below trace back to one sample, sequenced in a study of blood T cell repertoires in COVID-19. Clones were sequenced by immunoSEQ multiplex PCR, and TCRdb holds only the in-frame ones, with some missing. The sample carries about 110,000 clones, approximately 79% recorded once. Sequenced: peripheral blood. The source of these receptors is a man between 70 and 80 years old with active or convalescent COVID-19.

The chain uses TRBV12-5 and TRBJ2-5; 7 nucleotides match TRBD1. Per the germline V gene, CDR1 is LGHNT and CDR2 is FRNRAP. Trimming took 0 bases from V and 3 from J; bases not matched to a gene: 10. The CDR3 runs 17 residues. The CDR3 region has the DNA TGTGCTAGTGGTTTGGTACGTACGTCCAGGGGGAAAGAGACCCAGTACTTC. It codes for CASGLVRTSRGKETQYF.

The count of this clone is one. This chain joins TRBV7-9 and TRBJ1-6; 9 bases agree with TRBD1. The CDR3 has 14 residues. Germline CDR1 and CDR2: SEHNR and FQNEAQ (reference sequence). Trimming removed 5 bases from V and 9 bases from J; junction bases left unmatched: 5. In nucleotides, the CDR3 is TGTGCCAGCAGCCCCGGGACAGGGAGTTCACCCCTCCACTTT. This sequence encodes CASSPGTGSSPLHF.

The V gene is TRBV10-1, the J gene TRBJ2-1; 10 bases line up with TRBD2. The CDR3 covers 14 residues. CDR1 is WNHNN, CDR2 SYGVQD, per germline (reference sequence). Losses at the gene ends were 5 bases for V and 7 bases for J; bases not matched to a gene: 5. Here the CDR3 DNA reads TGCGCCAGCAGTAGAAGCGGGGGGGCGAATGAGCAGTTCTTC. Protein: CASSRSGGANEQFF.

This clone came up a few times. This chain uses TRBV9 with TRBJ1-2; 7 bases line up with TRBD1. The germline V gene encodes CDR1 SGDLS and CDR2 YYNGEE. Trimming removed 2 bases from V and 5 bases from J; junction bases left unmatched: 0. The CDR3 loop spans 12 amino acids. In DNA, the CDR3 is TGTGCCAGCAGCGTGACAGGGTATGGCTACACCTTC. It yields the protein CASSVTGYGYTF.

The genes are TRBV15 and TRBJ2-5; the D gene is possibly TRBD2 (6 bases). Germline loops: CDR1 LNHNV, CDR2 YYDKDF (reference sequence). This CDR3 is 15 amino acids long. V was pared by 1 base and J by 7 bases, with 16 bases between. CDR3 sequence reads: CATSRGGGNRGTQYF. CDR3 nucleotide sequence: TGTGCCACCAGCAGAGGAGGCGGGAATCGAGGGACCCAGTACTTC.

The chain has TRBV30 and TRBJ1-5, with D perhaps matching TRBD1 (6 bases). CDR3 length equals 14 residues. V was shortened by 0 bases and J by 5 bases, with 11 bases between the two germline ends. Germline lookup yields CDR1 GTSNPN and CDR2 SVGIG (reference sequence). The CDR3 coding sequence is TGTGCCTGGAGTGTCTGGACAGATGATCAGCCCCAGCATTTT. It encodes CAWSVWTDDQPQHF.

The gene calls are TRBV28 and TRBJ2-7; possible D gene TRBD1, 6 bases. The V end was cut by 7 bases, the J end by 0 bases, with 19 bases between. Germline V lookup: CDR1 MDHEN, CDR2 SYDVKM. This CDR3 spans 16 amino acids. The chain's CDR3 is CASTLGGFQVSYEQYF. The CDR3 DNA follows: TGTGCCAGCACCTTAGGGGGTTTTCAGGTCTCCTACGAGCAGTACTTC.

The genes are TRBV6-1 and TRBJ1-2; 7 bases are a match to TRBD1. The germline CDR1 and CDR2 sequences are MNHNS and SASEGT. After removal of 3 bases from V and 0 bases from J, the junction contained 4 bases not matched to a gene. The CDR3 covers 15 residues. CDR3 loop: CASSDGQAANYGYTF. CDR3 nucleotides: TGTGCCAGCAGTGACGGACAGGCTGCTAACTATGGCTACACCTTC.

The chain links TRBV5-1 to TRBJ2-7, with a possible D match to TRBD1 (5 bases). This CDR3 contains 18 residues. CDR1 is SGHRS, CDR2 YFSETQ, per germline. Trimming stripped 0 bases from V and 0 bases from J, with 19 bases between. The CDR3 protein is CASSLATFGAGLSYEQYF. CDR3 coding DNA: TGCGCCAGCAGCTTGGCCACTTTTGGGGCAGGCCTCTCCTACGAGCAGTACTTC. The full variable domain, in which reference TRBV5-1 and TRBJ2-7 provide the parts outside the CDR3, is KAGVTQTPRYLIKTRGQQVTLSCSPISGHRSVSWYQQTPGQGLQFLFEYFSETQRNKGNFPGRFSGRQFSNSRSEMNVSTLELGDSALYLCASSLATFGAGLSYEQYFGPGTRLTVT.

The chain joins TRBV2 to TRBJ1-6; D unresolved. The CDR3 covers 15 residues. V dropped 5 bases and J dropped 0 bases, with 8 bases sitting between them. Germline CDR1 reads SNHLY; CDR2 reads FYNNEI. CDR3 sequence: CASSTSSSYNSPLHF. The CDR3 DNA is TGTGCCAGCAGTACGAGTAGCTCCTATAATTCACCCCTCCACTTT.

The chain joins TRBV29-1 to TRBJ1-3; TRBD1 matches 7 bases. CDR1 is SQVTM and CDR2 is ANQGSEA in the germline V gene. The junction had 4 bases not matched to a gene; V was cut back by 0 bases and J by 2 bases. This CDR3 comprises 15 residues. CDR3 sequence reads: CSVEDPQGTGNTIYF. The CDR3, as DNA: TGCAGCGTTGAAGATCCACAGGGGACTGGAAACACCATATATTTT.

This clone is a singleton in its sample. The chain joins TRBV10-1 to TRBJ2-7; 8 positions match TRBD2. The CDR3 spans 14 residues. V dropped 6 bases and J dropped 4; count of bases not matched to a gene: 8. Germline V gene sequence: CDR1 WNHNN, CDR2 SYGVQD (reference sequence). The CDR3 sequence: CASSPGLGTYEQYF. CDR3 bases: TGCGCCAGCAGCCCGGGACTAGGGACTTACGAGCAGTACTTC.

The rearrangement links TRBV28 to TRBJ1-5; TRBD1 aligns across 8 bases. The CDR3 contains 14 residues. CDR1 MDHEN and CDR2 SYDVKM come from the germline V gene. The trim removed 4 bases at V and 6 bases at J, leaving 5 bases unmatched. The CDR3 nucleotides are TGTGCCAGCAGTTCGGACAGGGACGTTCAGCCCCAGCATTTT. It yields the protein CASSSDRDVQPQHF.

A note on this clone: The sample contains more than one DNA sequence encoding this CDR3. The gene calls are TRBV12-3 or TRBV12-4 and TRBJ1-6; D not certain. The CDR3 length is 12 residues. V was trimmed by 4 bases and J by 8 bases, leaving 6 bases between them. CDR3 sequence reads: CASSSSDSPLHF. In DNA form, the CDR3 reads TGTGCCAGCAGTTCCTCCGATTCACCCCTCCACTTT.

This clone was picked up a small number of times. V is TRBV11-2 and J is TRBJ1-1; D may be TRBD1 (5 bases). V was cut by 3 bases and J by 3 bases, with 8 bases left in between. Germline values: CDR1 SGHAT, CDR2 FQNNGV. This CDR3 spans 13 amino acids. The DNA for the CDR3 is TGTGCCAGCAGCTTCTCCAGGGACACTGAAGCTTTCTTT. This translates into CASSFSRDTEAFF. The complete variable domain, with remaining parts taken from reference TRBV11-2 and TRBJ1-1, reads EAGVAQSPRYKIIEKRQSVAFWCNPISGHATLYWYQQILGQGPKLLIQFQNNGVVDDSQLPKDRFSAERLKGVDSTLKIQPAKLEDSAVYLCASSFSRDTEAFFGQGTRLTVV.

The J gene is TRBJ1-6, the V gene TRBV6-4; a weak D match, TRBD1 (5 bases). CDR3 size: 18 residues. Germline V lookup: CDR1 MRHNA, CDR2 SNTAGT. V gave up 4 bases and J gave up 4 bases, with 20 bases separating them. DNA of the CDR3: TGTGCCAGCAGTGCTGGGAGGGGAAGAGTCATATATAATTCACCCCTCCACTTT. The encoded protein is CASSAGRGRVIYNSPLHF.